The clone carrying this T cell receptor (beta chain) appeared a few times. Its cognate antigen is unknown. In TCRdb, the reads were re-called with MiXCR into one record per CDR3 protein. The sample lists about 71,000 distinct CDR3 sequences, 20% occurring once. CDR3 length equals 15 residues. The V gene end was trimmed by 5 bases and the J gene end by 7 bases; junction bases not matched to a gene: 10. Germline V gives CDR1 SNHLY, CDR2 FYNNEI. The data stem from a study of T cell repertoires in cytomegalovirus infection. Study details: CMV infection together with matching HLA type was indicated by public TCR beta signatures.

Study-wide results and limits: It was HLA-C-restricted CMV-specific TCR beta clonotypes that dominated the response ex vivo.

Sequencing was performed on CD8+ T cells from cultured PBMCs, taken from culture after CMV antigen stimulation. The V gene is TRBV2, the J gene TRBJ1-5; 8 bases are a match to TRBD1. The TCR was taken from a human donor in good health (CMV status not recorded). Some clones in this sample may be carry-over from other donors' samples. The CDR3 DNA is TGTGCCAGCAGTAGATCCGGGACAGGTAAACAGCCCCAGCATTTT. Its translation is CASSRSGTGKQPQHF.